This TCR beta chain was recorded in a study of blood T cell repertoires in COVID-19. Study summary: Samples came from the United States, Italy and Spain, spanning acute and convalescent COVID-19.

TCRdb's copy holds only in-frame clones and misses some; the assay was immunoSEQ multiplex PCR. The sample carries approximately 140,000 clones, 75% to 90% recorded once. The sequence was collected from a woman aged 50 to 60 who had recovered from COVID-19. The sequenced material came from PBMCs or T cells enriched from blood (not recorded which).

DNA of the CDR3: TGCGCCAGCAGCCAAGGGGACAGGAGAAACTACGAGCAGTACTTC. Translated: CASSQGDRRNYEQYF. The chain recombines TRBV4-1 with TRBJ2-7; 8 bases line up with TRBD1. With 1 base clipped from V and 3 bases from J, the junction kept 5 bases outside the gene matches. The V gene's germline CDR1 is MGHRA and CDR2 YSYEKL. CDR3 length: 15 amino acids.